This T cell receptor beta chain emerged from a study of Graves' ophthalmopathy and Graves' hyperthyroidism. Study results and caveats: Also, most clonotypes expanded in the thyroid above 0.001 frequency appeared in blood.

Amplification from RNA transcripts yielded the TCR beta CDR3 regions. RT-PCR was first run with HTBI primers, then multiplex PCR in a second round. TCRdb processed the multiplex PCR reads anew with MiXCR; each CDR3 protein has one entry. This sample has about 210,000 distinct CDR3 sequences, with roughly 27% found just once. This clonotype was counted once. Its antigen remains unknown. The germline V gene encodes CDR1 SGHDT and CDR2 YYEEEE. V was clipped by 4 bases and J by 7 bases; unmatched bases: 9. The CDR3 loop spans 14 amino acids. Establishment of the diagnosis relied upon clinical symptoms, serum thyroxine, TRAb, thyroid ultrasound and orbital computed tomography. PBMCs stemmed from over 9.5 ml of fresh peripheral blood.

Sample: peripheral blood. This TCR was sampled from a man aged 45 to 65 with Graves' ophthalmopathy. This rearrangement joins TRBV5-6 to TRBJ1-2, with TRBD1 matching 8 bases. For the CDR3, the DNA is TGTGCCAGCAGCAGGTATCAGGGGGCGGTTGGCTACACCTTC. It encodes CASSRYQGAVGYTF. Based on the CDR3 plus reference TRBV5-6 and TRBJ1-2, the full variable domain is DAGVTQSPTHLIKTRGQQVTLRCSPKSGHDTVSWYQQALGQGPQFIFQYYEEEERQRGNFPDRFSGHQFPNYSSELNVNALLLGDSALYLCASSRYQGAVGYTFGSGTRLTVV.